This TCR beta chain came from a study of T cell responses to AZD1222 COVID-19 vaccine. Produced via immunoSEQ multiplex PCR; TCRdb's table is partial and in-frame only. The sample has 180,000 or so clones; 70% to 90% are singletons. Trimming cost V 3 bases and J 6 bases, with 10 bases left between them. The CDR3 totals 13 residues. The V gene's germline CDR1 is SSHAT and CDR2 FNYEAQ (reference sequence). Source: peripheral blood, taken on day 0 of AZD1222 vaccination. The chain employs TRBV7-7 and TRBJ2-3; D call uncertain. The receptor was derived from an adult in good health. The CDR3 coding sequence is TGTGCCAGCAGCTTTGGGGAAGCGGATACGCAGTATTTT. It translates to CASSFGEADTQYF.